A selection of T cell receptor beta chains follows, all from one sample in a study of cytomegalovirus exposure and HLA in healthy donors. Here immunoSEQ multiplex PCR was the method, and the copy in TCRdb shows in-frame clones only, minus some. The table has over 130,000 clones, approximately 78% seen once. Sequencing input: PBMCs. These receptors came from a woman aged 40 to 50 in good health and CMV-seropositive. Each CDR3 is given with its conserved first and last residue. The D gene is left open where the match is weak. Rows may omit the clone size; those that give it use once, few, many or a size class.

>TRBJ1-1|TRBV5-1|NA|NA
TGCGCCAGCAGACCCCCGGGGTTGTCGAACACTGAAGCTTTCTTT
CASRPPGLSNTEAFF
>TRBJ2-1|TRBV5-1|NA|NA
TGCGCCAGCACCCTAGACGGATCCTACAATGAGCAGTTCTTC
CASTLDGSYNEQFF
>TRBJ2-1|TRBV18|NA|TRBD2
TGTGCCAGCTCACCAGGGACTAGCGGGTATGAGCAGTTCTTC
CASSPGTSGYEQFF
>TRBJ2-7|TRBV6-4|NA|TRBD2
TGTGCCAGCAGTGTAGCGGGCAGGGCGGTTTACGAGCAGTACTTC
CASSVAGRAVYEQYF
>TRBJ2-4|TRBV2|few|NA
TGTGCCAGCAGGACTGGCGGGACAGAAAACATTCAGTACTTC
CASRTGGTENIQYF
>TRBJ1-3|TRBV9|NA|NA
TGTGCCAGCAGCGTAGAAGGTACAGGGTCCACCATATATTTT
CASSVEGTGSTIYF
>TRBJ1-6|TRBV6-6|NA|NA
TGTGCCAGCAGTTACTCGATAGGGGATGATAATTCACCCCTCCACTTT
CASSYSIGDDNSPLHF
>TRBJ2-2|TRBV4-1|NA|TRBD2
TGCGCCAGCAGCCCAGGACTAGCGAGGACCGGGGAGCTGTTTTTT
CASSPGLARTGELFF
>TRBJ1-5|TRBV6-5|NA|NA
TGTGCCAGCAGTACAAATCAGGGGCCCAATCAGCCCCAGCATTTT
CASSTNQGPNQPQHF
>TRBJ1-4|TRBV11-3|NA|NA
TGTGCCAGCAGCTCAGGGACAACTAATGAAAAACTGTTTTTT
CASSSGTTNEKLFF
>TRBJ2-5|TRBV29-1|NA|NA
TGCAGCGCAGGAGCGGAAGAGACCCAGTACTTC
CSAGAEETQYF
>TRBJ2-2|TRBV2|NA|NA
TGTGCCAGCAGTGATTTCCGGGTTCTAGTGGACACCGGGGAGCTGTTTTTT
CASSDFRVLVDTGELFF
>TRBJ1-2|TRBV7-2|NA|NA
TGTGCCAGCAGCCTGGGTCCTCTAGGTGCGGGCTACACCTTC
CASSLGPLGAGYTF
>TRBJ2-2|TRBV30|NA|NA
TGTGCCTGGTATCTAGGACTGTCGATTGCTCGGGAGCTGTTTTTT
CAWYLGLSIARELFF
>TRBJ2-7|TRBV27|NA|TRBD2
TGTGCCAGCAGTTTATTTTTCGAGACTAGCATCTACGAGCAGTACTTC
CASSLFFETSIYEQYF
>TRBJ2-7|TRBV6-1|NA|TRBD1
TGTGCCAGCAGTGAACTTGGACAGGGCATCTACGAGCAGTACTTC
CASSELGQGIYEQYF
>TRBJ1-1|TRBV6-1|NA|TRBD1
TGTGCCAGCAGTGACTACAGGGGAAACACTGAAGCTTTCTTT
CASSDYRGNTEAFF
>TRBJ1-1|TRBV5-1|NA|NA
TGCGCCAGCAGCCGGTTATCAGGCGAGATCAACACTGAAGCTTTCTTT
CASSRLSGEINTEAFF
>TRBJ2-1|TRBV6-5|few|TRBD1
TGTGCCAGCAGCCGACAGGGTTGGTCCTACAATGAGCAGTTCTTC
CASSRQGWSYNEQFF
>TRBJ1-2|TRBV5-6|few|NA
TGTGCCAGCAGCTTGGGAGAAGTTAACTATGGCTACACCTTC
CASSLGEVNYGYTF
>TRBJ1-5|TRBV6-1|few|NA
TGTGCCAGCAGTGGCTCAACAGCATATAGCAATCAGCCCCAGCATTTT
CASSGSTAYSNQPQHF
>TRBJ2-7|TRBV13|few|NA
TGTGCCAGCAGCTTGGTCAGGGGCGAGCAGTACTTC
CASSLVRGEQYF
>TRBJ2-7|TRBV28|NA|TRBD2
TGTGCCAGCAGTACCCGCCTGCTGACTAGCGGGAGGAGGGAGCAGTACTTC
CASSTRLLTSGRREQYF
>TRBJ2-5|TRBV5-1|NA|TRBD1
TGCGCCAGCAGCTACTCCGGGACAGGGGAAGAGACCCAGTACTTC
CASSYSGTGEETQYF
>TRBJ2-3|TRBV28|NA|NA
TGTGCCCTGTCGGGACTGAGCACAGATACGCAGTATTTT
CALSGLSTDTQYF
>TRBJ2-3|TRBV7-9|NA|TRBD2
TGTGCCAGCAGCTTAGCGAGCGGGCTAGCGGGCCCCCGCGGGGATACGCAGTATTTT
CASSLASGLAGPRGDTQYF
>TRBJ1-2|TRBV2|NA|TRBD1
TGTGCCAGCAGACGGGACAGCGGCATACGGGGCTACACCTTC
CASRRDSGIRGYTF
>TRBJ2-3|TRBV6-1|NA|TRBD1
TGTGCCAGCAGTGAAGTAACAGGGGGCTATACGCAGTATTTT
CASSEVTGGYTQYF
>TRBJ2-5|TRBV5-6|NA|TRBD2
TGTGCCAGCAGCCCACGGACTAGGTACGAGACCCAGTACTTC
CASSPRTRYETQYF
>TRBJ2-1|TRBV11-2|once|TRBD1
TGTGCCAGCAGCTTATTTTCAGGACAGGCTTACGATGAGCAGTTCTTC
CASSLFSGQAYDEQFF
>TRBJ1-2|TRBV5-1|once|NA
TGCGCCAGCAGCTTGGCATTATCGGGGTATGGCTACACCTTC
CASSLALSGYGYTF
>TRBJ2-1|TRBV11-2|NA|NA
TGTGCCAGCAGCTCTCTGCGGGAGTTGGGGGGGCTCGGGGTCTTC
CASSSLRELGGLGVF
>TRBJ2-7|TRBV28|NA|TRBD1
TGTGCCAGCAGTCACGACAGGGCCCCCTACGAGCAGTACTTC
CASSHDRAPYEQYF
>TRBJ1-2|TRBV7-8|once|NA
TGTGCCAGCAGCTTAACCAGCTATGGCTACACCTTC
CASSLTSYGYTF
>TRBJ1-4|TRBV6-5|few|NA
TGTGCCAGCAGGCTTTGGGGAGATAATGAAAAACTGTTTTTT
CASRLWGDNEKLFF
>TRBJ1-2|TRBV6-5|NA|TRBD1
TGTGCCAGCAGTTACGGGACAGGAGAATCCACCTTC
CASSYGTGESTF
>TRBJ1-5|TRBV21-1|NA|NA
TGTGCCAGCAGCGATCGGACAGGGGATAAGCCCCAGCATTTT
CASSDRTGDKPQHF
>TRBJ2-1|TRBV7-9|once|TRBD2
TGTGCCAGCAGCTCCCCTAGGGGAGGGAATGAGCAGTTCTTC
CASSSPRGGNEQFF
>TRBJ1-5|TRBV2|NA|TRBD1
TGTGCCAGCAGTGCCCAGGGGGCTGGGCAGCCCCAGCATTTT
CASSAQGAGQPQHF
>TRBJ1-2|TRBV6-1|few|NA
TGTGCCAGCACGCCCGGAGCTAACTATGGCTACACCTTC
CASTPGANYGYTF
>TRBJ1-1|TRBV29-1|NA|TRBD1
TGCAGCGTTGAGGGGGACAGGGTCTATTCTGAAGCTTTCTTT
CSVEGDRVYSEAFF
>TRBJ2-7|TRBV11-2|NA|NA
TGTGCCAGCAGCTTAATATCCCGGTTGGACGAGCAGTACTTC
CASSLISRLDEQYF
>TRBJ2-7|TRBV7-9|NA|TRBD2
TGTGCCAGCCAACAGCGGGAGTTTTTAGAGCAGTACTTC
CASQQREFLEQYF
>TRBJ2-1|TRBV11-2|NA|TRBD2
TGTGCCAGCAGCTTAGGCGGGAGGGTCTACAATGAGCAGTTCTTC
CASSLGGRVYNEQFF
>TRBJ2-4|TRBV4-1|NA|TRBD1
TGCGCCAGCAGCCCAAACCGGGACAGTCTAGCCAAAAACATTCAGTACTTC
CASSPNRDSLAKNIQYF
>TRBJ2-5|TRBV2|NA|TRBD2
TGTGCCAGCAGTGGGACTAGCGGGAGCGGTGAGACCCAGTACTTC
CASSGTSGSGETQYF
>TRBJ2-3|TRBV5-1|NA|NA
TGCGCCAGCACCCCTCTTTTAGGGGGCACAGATACGCAGTATTTT
CASTPLLGGTDTQYF
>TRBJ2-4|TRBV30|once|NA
TGTGCCTGGAGTCAGTCAGGGCTCAAAAACATTCAGTACTTC
CAWSQSGLKNIQYF
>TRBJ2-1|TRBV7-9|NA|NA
TGTGCCAGCAGCTTAGTAGCCTACAATGAGCAGTTCTTC
CASSLVAYNEQFF
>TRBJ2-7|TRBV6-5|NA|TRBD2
TGTGCCAGCGCTAGCGGGAGGTTATACGAGCAGTACTTC
CASASGRLYEQYF
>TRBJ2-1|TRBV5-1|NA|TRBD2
TGCGCCAGCAGCATAGGACTAGCGGGGGGACTTTCCTACAATGAGCAGTTCTTC
CASSIGLAGGLSYNEQFF
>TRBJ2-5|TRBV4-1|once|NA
TGCGCCAGCAGCCAAGAGGAGGGACCCCAAGAGACCCAGTACTTC
CASSQEEGPQETQYF
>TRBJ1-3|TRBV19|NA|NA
TGTGCCAGTAGTAGGGGGGAGGGCCAACGCTCTGGAAACACCATATATTTT
CASSRGEGQRSGNTIYF
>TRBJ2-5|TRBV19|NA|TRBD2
TGTGCCAGTAGCCCGGGACTAGCGGGAGGCTACCTTCAAGAGACCCAGTACTTC
CASSPGLAGGYLQETQYF
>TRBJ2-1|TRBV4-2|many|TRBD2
TGTGCCAGCAGCCAAGATGGGGCTAGCGGGAGTAATGAGCAGTTCTTC
CASSQDGASGSNEQFF